Given below is one T cell receptor (beta chain) in context. Its specificity is unknown. The data belong to a study of OX40 agonist ivuxolimab in advanced cancers. Study-wide results and limits: In CD8+ T cells, expanded clones were on average more numerous than in CD4+.

V was shortened by 5 bases and J by 7 bases, with 17 bases between the two germline ends. Germline CDR1 and CDR2: SGHNT and YENEEA. This CDR3 comprises 14 residues. Profiled with immunoSEQ multiplex PCR; TCRdb holds only in-frame clones, not every one. The sample yields 90,000 to 120,000 clones, around 90% seen once. V is TRBV11-3 and J is TRBJ1-2; TRBD1 might be the D (5 bases). The origin of this receptor is an adult with an advanced solid tumor such as melanoma, head and neck, liver or kidney cancer. Sample: CD4+ or CD8+ T cells sorted from blood, taken in a trial of the OX40 agonist ivuxolimab. The CDR3 nucleotides read TGTGCCAGCAGCAGAAGGGACGGTCTGGGTGGCTACACCTTC. This codes for CASSRRDGLGGYTF.